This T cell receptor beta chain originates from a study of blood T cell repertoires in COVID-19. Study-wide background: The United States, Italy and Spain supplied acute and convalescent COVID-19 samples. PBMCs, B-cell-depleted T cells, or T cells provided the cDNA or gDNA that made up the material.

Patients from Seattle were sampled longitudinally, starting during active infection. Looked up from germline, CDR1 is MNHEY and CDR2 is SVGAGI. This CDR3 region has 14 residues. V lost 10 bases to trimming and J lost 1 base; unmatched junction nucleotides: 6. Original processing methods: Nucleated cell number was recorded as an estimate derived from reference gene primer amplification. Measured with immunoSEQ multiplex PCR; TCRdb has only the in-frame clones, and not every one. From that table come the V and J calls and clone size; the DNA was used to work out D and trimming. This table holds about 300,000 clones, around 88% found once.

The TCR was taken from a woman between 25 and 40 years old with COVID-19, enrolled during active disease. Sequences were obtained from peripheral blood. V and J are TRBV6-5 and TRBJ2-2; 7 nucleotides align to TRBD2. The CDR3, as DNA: TGTGCCACGACCCGGGGGGTGAACACCGGGGAGCTGTTTTTT. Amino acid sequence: CATTRGVNTGELFF.